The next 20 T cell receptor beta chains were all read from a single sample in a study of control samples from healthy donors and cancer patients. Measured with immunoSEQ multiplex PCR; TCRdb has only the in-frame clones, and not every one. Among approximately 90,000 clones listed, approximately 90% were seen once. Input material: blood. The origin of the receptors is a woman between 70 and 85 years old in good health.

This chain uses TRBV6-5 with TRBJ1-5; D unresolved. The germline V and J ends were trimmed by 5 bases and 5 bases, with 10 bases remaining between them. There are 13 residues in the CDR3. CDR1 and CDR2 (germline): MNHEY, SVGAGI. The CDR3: CASSPLWDQPQHF. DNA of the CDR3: TGTGCCAGCAGTCCTCTTTGGGATCAGCCCCAGCATTTT.

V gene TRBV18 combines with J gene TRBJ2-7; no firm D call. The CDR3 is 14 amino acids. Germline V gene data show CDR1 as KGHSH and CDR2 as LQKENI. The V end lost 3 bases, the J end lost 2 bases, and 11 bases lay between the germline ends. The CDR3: CASSPPERTYEQYF. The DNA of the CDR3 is TGTGCCAGCTCACCTCCGGAGCGAACCTACGAGCAGTACTTC.

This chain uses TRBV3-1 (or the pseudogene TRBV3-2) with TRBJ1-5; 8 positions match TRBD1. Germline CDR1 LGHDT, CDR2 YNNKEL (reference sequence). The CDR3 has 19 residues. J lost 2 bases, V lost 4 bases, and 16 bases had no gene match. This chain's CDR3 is CASSPPRQGTDLGNQPQHF. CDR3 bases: TGTGCCAGCAGCCCCCCTCGACAGGGGACCGACTTGGGCAATCAGCCCCAGCATTTT.

DNA for the CDR3: TGTGCCATAGCACGAGGGGACAGGTCCTCACCCCTCCACTTT. Amino acid sequence: CAIARGDRSSPLHF. This chain joins TRBV10-3 and TRBJ1-6; 8 bases are shared with TRBD1. Germline V gene sequence: CDR1 ENHRY, CDR2 SYGVKD. CDR3 length: 14 amino acids. J gave up 10 bases and V 9 bases, and 11 bases lay outside the gene matches.

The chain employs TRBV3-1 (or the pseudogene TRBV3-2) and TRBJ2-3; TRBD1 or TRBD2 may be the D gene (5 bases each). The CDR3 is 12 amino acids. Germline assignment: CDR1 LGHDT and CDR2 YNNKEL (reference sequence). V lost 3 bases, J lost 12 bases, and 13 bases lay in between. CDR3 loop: CASSQSGTDQYF. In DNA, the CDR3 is TGTGCCAGCAGCCAGTCCGGGACCGATCAGTATTTT.

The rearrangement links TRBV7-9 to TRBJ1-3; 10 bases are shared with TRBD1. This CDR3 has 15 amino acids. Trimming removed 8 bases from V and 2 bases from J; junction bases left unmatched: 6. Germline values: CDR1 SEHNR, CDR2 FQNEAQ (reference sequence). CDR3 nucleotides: TGTGCCAGCTCCTTGGGACAGGGGACTGGAAACACCATATATTTT. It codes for CASSLGQGTGNTIYF.

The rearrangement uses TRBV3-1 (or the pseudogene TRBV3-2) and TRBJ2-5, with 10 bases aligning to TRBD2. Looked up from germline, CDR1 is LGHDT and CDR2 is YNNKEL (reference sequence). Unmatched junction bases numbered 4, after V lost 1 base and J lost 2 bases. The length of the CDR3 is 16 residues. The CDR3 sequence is CASSQGSGGPQETQYF. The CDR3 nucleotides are TGTGCCAGCAGCCAAGGTAGCGGGGGGCCTCAAGAGACCCAGTACTTC.

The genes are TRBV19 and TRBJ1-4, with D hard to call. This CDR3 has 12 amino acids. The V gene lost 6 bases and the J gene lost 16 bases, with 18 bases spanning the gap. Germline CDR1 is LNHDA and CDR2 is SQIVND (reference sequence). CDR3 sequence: CASSHVNGGWFF. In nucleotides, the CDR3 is TGTGCCAGTAGCCATGTCAATGGCGGGTGGTTTTTT.

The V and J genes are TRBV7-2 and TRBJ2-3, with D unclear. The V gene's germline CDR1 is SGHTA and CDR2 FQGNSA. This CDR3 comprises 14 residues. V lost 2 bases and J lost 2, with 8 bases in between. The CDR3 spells CASSLNAHTDTQYF. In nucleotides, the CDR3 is TGTGCCAGCAGCTTAAATGCCCACACAGATACGCAGTATTTT.

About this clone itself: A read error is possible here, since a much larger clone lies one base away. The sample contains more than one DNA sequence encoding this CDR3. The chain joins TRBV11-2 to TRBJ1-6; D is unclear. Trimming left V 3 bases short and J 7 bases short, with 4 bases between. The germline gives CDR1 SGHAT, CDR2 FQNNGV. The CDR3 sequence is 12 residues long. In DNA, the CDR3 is TGTGCCAGCAGCTTGGGAAATTCACCCCTCCACTTT. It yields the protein CASSLGNSPLHF.

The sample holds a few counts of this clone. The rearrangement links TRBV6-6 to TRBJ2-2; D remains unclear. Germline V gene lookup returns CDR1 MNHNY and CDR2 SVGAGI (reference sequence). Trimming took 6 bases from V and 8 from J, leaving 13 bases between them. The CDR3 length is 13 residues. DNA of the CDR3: TGTGCCAGCAGCTCCGACCTCAGGGGGGAGCTGTTTTTT. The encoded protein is CASSSDLRGELFF.

CDR3 nucleotide sequence: TGTGCCAGTACCTGGGGGAGGACTAGCACAGATACGCAGTATTTT. Translating gives CASTWGRTSTDTQYF. The genes are TRBV19 and TRBJ2-3; possibly TRBD2 for D (6 bases). Trimming shortened V by 7 bases and J by 0 bases, and 14 bases separated the two germline ends. This CDR3 region has 15 residues. CDR1 is LNHDA, CDR2 SQIVND, per germline (reference sequence). The full variable domain, completed using reference TRBV19 and TRBJ2-3, is DGGITQSPKYLFRKEGQNVTLSCEQNLNHDAMYWYRQDPGQGLRLIYYSQIVNDFQKGDIAEGYSVSREKKESFPLTVTSAQKNPTAFYLCASTWGRTSTDTQYFGPGTRLTVL.

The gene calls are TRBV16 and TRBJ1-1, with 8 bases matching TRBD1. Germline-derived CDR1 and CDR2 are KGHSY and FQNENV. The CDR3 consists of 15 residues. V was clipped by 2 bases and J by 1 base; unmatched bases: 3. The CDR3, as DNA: TGTGCCAGCAGCCAAACCAGGGGGCCGAACACTGAAGCTTTCTTT. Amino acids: CASSQTRGPNTEAFF.

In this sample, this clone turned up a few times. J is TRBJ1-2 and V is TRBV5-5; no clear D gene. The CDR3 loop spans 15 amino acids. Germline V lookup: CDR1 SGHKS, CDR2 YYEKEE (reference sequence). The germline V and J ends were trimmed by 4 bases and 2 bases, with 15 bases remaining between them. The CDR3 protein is CASSPPGSTNYGYTF. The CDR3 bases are TGTGCCAGCAGCCCTCCTGGTTCTACGAACTATGGCTACACCTTC.

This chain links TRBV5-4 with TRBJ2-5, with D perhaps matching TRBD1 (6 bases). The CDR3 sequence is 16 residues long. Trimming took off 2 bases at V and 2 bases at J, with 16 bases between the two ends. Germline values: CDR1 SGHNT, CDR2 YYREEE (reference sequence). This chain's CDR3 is CASSLIIYGQQETQYF. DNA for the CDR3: TGTGCCAGCAGCTTAATAATTTACGGACAGCAAGAGACCCAGTACTTC.

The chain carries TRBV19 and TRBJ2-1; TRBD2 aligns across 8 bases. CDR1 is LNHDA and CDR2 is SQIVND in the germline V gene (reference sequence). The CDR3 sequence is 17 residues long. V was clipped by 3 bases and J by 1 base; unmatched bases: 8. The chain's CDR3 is CASSITGGRLSYNEQFF. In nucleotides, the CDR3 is TGTGCCAGTAGTATCACTGGCGGGAGGCTTTCCTACAATGAGCAGTTCTTC.

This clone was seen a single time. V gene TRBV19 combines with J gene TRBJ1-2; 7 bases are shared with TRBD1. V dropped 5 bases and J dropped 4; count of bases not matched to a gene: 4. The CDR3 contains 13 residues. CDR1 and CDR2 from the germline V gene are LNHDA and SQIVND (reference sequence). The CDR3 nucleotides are TGTGCCAGTAGTTTCCGGGACAGCTATGGCTACACCTTC. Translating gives CASSFRDSYGYTF.

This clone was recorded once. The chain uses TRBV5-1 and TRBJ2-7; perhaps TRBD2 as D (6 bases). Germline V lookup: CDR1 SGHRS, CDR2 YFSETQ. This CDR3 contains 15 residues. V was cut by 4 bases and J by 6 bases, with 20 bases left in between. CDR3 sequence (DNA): TGCGCCAGCAGCAGCCAGGAGGGCCTGACTGGCGAGCAGTACTTC. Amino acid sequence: CASSSQEGLTGEQYF.

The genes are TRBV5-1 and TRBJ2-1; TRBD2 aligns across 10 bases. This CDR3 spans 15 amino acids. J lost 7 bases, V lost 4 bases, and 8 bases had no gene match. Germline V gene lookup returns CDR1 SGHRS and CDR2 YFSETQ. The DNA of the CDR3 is TGCGCCAGCAGCACTGCGGGACTAGCGAGGAATGAGCAGTTCTTC. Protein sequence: CASSTAGLARNEQFF.

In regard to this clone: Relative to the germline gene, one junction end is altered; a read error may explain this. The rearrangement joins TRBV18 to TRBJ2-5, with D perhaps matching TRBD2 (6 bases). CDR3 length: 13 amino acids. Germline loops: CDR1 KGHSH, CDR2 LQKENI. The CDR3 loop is CASCGTLQGTQYF. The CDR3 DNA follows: TGTGCCAGCTGTGGGACTTTGCAAGGGACCCAGTACTTC. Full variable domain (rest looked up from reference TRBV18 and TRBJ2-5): NAGVMQNPRHLVRRRGQEARLRCSPMKGHSHVYWYRQLPEEGLKFMVYLQKENIIDESGMPKERFSAEFPKEGPSILRIQQVVRGDSAAYFCASCGTLQGTQYFGPGTRLLVL.